This is a list of T cell receptor beta chains from one sample in a study of OX40 agonist ivuxolimab in advanced cancers. Data came from immunoSEQ multiplex PCR; TCRdb stores just in-frame clones and leaves some out. Counted here are over 80,000 clones, 87% occurring once; the ten biggest clones make up more than 4%. Sequences were derived from CD4+ or CD8+ T cells sorted from blood, sampled in a trial of the OX40 agonist ivuxolimab. These receptors were taken from an adult with an advanced solid tumor such as melanoma, head and neck, liver or kidney cancer. The CDR3 runs from the conserved cysteine through the conserved F or W. A D gene is named only where the DNA matches it firmly. Size is stated for part of the rows, as once, few or many counts, or as a class when the clone is expanded.

J,size,D,V,DNA,CDR3
TRBJ1-2,-,-,TRBV29-1,TGCAGCGTTGAAGAAAGAGGACAGTCCTATGGCTACACCTTC,CSVEERGQSYGYTF
TRBJ2-5,few,-,TRBV11-1,TGTGCCAGCAGCGCCCTGGGGTGGGACGCCCAAGAGACCCAGTACTTC,CASSALGWDAQETQYF
TRBJ2-3,-,-,TRBV30,TGTGCCTGGAGTCGGAGAGGGGACACAGATACGCAGTATTTT,CAWSRRGDTDTQYF
TRBJ2-3,-,-,TRBV5-1,TGCGCCAGCAGCTTGATTTCGCAGGCGGCAGATACGCAGTATTTT,CASSLISQAADTQYF
TRBJ1-1,-,TRBD1,TRBV2,TGTGCCAGCAGTGGCTTTGGACAGGGGGAAGCTTTCTTT,CASSGFGQGEAFF
TRBJ2-1,-,-,TRBV12-2,TGTGCAAGTCGCCTACATAATGCGTGCCCCATTAAAATAGCGGGAGCGGCCTACAATGAGCAGTTCTTC,CASRLHNACPIKIAGAAYNEQFF
TRBJ1-4,-,TRBD1,TRBV11-2,TGTGCCAGCAGCAACGCAGGGGGAGAAGGTGAAAAACTGTTTTTT,CASSNAGGEGEKLFF
TRBJ1-1,-,-,TRBV7-1,TGTGCCAGCAGCTTAGAGGGGCCGAACACTGAAGCTTTCTTT,CASSLEGPNTEAFF
TRBJ2-5,few,-,TRBV5-1,TGCGCCAGCAGCTTGGCCCAGGGGCAAGAGACCCAGTACTTC,CASSLAQGQETQYF
TRBJ1-1,-,-,TRBV29-1,TGCAGCGCATCCGACAGGATCTCAGGGATGAACACTGAAGCTTTCTTT,CSASDRISGMNTEAFF
TRBJ2-5,-,-,TRBV5-1,TGCGCCAGCAGCCTGGACACCCTCCAAGAGACCCAGTACTTC,CASSLDTLQETQYF
TRBJ1-1,-,TRBD1,TRBV18,TGTGCCAGCTCACCTCTAGCCCGGACAGGGGGGAACACTGAAGCTTTCTTT,CASSPLARTGGNTEAFF
TRBJ2-7,once,-,TRBV18,TGTGCCAGCTCACCAACGACAGGGAGGATCCCCTACGAGCAGTACTTC,CASSPTTGRIPYEQYF
TRBJ1-2,-,-,TRBV10-3,TGTGCCATCAGTATCGGCGCCGATAGATATGGCTACACCTTC,CAISIGADRYGYTF